Shown below are 18 T cell receptor beta chains from a single sample sequenced in a study of blood T cell repertoires in COVID-19. Profiled with immunoSEQ multiplex PCR; TCRdb holds only in-frame clones, not every one. The table shows about 55,000 clones, with 75% to 85% occurring only once. Sample: peripheral blood. Receptors originate from a human donor in a cohort sampled during active COVID-19.

The rearrangement uses TRBV4-1 and TRBJ1-2; TRBD1 matches at 9 bases. The J segment lost 6 bases and the V segment lost 2 bases, leaving 4 bases of the junction unmatched. CDR1 and CDR2 from the germline V gene are MGHRA and YSYEKL. The CDR3 is made up of 14 amino acids. The CDR3 loop is CASSQNRGQDGYTF. CDR3 coding DNA: TGCGCCAGCAGCCAAAACAGGGGGCAGGATGGCTACACCTTC.

The CDR3 DNA reads as TGTGCCAGCAGTTTGGTAAGGGGGCGCACTGAAGCTTTCTTT. Residues: CASSLVRGRTEAFF. The V call is TRBV28, the J call TRBJ1-1; the match to TRBD1 covers 7 bases. This CDR3 is 14 amino acids long. Germline CDR1 is MDHEN and CDR2 is SYDVKM. J gave up 4 bases and V 3 bases, and 5 bases lay outside the gene matches.

The chain has TRBV7-3 and TRBJ2-7; 11 bases line up with TRBD2. The J segment lost 7 bases and the V segment lost 2 bases, leaving 16 bases of the junction unmatched. CDR1 SGHTA and CDR2 FQGTGA come from the germline V gene. The CDR3 length is 18 residues. Here the CDR3 reads CASSLYGPGTSGPWEQYF. As DNA, the CDR3 is TGTGCCAGCAGCTTATATGGGCCGGGGACTAGCGGCCCTTGGGAGCAGTACTTC. The whole variable domain, filled in from reference TRBV7-3 and TRBJ2-7, reads GAGVSQTPSNKVTEKGKYVELRCDPISGHTALYWYRQSLGQGPEFLIYFQGTGAADDSGLPNDRFFAVRPEGSVSTLKIQRTERGDSAVYLCASSLYGPGTSGPWEQYFGPGTRLTVT.

The chain is built from TRBV5-1 and TRBJ1-2; TRBD1 matches 7 bases. With 2 bases clipped from V and 6 bases from J, the junction kept 1 base outside the gene matches. This CDR3 contains 12 residues. The germline gives CDR1 SGHRS, CDR2 YFSETQ. The CDR3 loop is CASSLGGNGYTF. As DNA, the CDR3 is TGCGCCAGCAGCTTAGGGGGCAATGGCTACACCTTC. Full variable domain (missing parts from reference TRBV5-1 and TRBJ1-2): KAGVTQTPRYLIKTRGQQVTLSCSPISGHRSVSWYQQTPGQGLQFLFEYFSETQRNKGNFPGRFSGRQFSNSRSEMNVSTLELGDSALYLCASSLGGNGYTFGSGTRLTVV.

The rearrangement links TRBV7-8 to TRBJ1-6; 12 bases match TRBD1. Germline V CDR1 and CDR2: SGHVS, FQNEAQ. V gave up 5 bases and J gave up 6 bases; unmatched junction bases: 8. CDR3 length equals 17 residues. CDR3: CASSPRGGQGANSPLHF. The CDR3, as DNA: TGTGCCAGCAGCCCTAGGGGGGGACAGGGGGCTAATTCACCCCTCCACTTT.

The chain is built from TRBV30 and TRBJ1-3, with no clear D. Trimming pared 2 bases from V and 0 bases from J, leaving 5 bases between. Germline CDR1 GTSNPN, CDR2 SVGIG (reference sequence). The CDR3 runs 13 residues. In nucleotides, the CDR3 is TGTGCCTGGAGTTCAGGCTCTGGAAACACCATATATTTT. Translated, it gives CAWSSGSGNTIYF.

The rearrangement links TRBV28 to TRBJ2-5; no definite D call. This CDR3 is built from 12 residues. Trimming took off 4 bases at V and 4 bases at J, with 7 bases between the two ends. In germline, CDR1 is MDHEN, CDR2 SYDVKM. CDR3: CASSSVRETQYF. As DNA, the CDR3 is TGTGCCAGCAGTTCAGTACGAGAGACCCAGTACTTC.

V and J are TRBV6-5 and TRBJ2-2; D may be TRBD1 (5 bases). The CDR3 runs to 13 residues. The V gene's germline CDR1 is MNHEY and CDR2 SVGAGI. The V end lost 7 bases, the J end lost 4 bases, and 10 bases lay between the germline ends. CDR3 residues: CASNDRVTGELFF. In DNA form, the CDR3 reads TGTGCCAGCAACGACAGAGTCACCGGGGAGCTGTTTTTT.

The chain couples TRBV19 to TRBJ2-2; 10 bases match TRBD1. Unmatched junction bases numbered 11, after V lost 3 bases and J lost 1 base. Germline CDR1 is LNHDA and CDR2 is SQIVND (reference sequence). CDR3 length: 19 amino acids. Here the CDR3 DNA reads TGTGCCAGTAGTATGGGACAGGGGAATTTTTGGTTGAACACCGGGGAGCTGTTTTTT. It yields the protein CASSMGQGNFWLNTGELFF.

The chain carries TRBV6-5 and TRBJ2-7; 10 bases map to TRBD2. This CDR3 comprises 16 residues. Germline CDR1 is MNHEY and CDR2 is SVGAGI. J was trimmed by 5 bases and V by 0 bases; bases with no gene match: 7. The CDR3 sequence: CASSYSSAGGPNEQYF. CDR3 nucleotide sequence: TGTGCCAGCAGTTACTCCTCAGCGGGAGGGCCAAACGAGCAGTACTTC.

The rearrangement joins TRBV7-2 to TRBJ2-7, with 8 positions matching TRBD1. Germline loops: CDR1 SGHTA, CDR2 FQGNSA. CDR3 size: 13 residues. J gave up 4 bases and V 4 bases, and 3 bases lay outside the gene matches. The CDR3 region has the DNA TGTGCCAGCAGCTGGACAGGGTTGTACGAGCAGTACTTC. Amino acids: CASSWTGLYEQYF.

The rearrangement joins TRBV6-6 to TRBJ1-1; D unclear. This CDR3 is 14 amino acids long. Trimming took off 7 bases at V and 6 bases at J, with 18 bases between the two ends. Germline loops: CDR1 MNHNY, CDR2 SVGAGI (reference sequence). As DNA, the CDR3 is TGTGCCAGCACCCCCTACGGGAGTGACGCTGAAGCTTTCTTT. This sequence encodes CASTPYGSDAEAFF.

A single count supports this clone. The J gene is TRBJ2-3, the V gene TRBV9, with TRBD2 as a possible D gene (5 bases). CDR1 SGDLS and CDR2 YYNGEE come from the germline V gene. The CDR3 has 14 residues. The V end was cut by 0 bases, the J end by 7 bases, with 12 bases between. The CDR3 reads CASSVAADLNTQYF. Here the CDR3 DNA reads TGTGCCAGCAGCGTAGCAGCGGATCTAAATACGCAGTATTTT.

The genes are TRBV5-6 and TRBJ1-5; 9 nucleotides match TRBD1. Per germline, CDR1 SGHDT and CDR2 YYEEEE. Unmatched junction bases numbered 14, after V lost 3 bases and J lost 7 bases. The CDR3 extends over 17 amino acids. DNA for the CDR3: TGTGCCAGCAGCTCCCGGGGGTCCGGGACAGGGTGGCAGCCCCAGCATTTT. This gives the protein CASSSRGSGTGWQPQHF.

This clone was seen a handful of times. The V gene is TRBV6-5, the J gene TRBJ2-1, with 9 bases fitting TRBD2. The germline CDR1 and CDR2 sequences are MNHEY and SVGAGI. The CDR3 loop spans 14 amino acids. The ends lost 5 bases at V and 13 bases at J; junction bases unmatched: 12. The CDR3 here is CASSQDRLAGPQFF. The CDR3, as DNA: TGTGCCAGCAGTCAGGACAGGCTAGCGGGGCCCCAGTTCTTC.

V usage is TRBV24-1 and J usage is TRBJ1-2; the match to TRBD1 covers 9 bases. Trimming at V came to 5 bases and at J to 3 bases, leaving 9 bases not matched to a gene. The CDR3 runs 16 residues. Germline-derived CDR1 and CDR2 are KGHDR and SFDVKD. CDR3 in DNA: TGTGCCACCAGTGGCCTACAGGACAGGGGTTACTATGGCTACACCTTC. Translating gives CATSGLQDRGYYGYTF.

This clone was seen only a few times. V and J are TRBV11-2 and TRBJ1-5; D perhaps matches TRBD1 (5 bases). Trimming shortened V by 1 base and J by 4 bases, and 11 bases separated the two germline ends. Germline V gives CDR1 SGHAT, CDR2 FQNNGV. The CDR3 is made up of 15 amino acids. CDR3 amino acids: CASSLAGLWNQPQHF. The CDR3 coding sequence is TGTGCCAGCAGCTTAGCAGGGTTATGGAATCAGCCCCAGCATTTT.

V usage is TRBV4-1 and J usage is TRBJ2-5; TRBD2 matches 8 bases. Germline V CDR1 and CDR2: MGHRA, YSYEKL. This CDR3 has 16 amino acids. V lost 1 base to trimming and J lost 2 bases; unmatched junction nucleotides: 6. CDR3 coding DNA: TGCGCCAGCAGCCAAGCGCTAGCGGGCGGGCAAGAGACCCAGTACTTC. It codes for CASSQALAGGQETQYF.